This T cell receptor (beta chain) came from a study of regulatory T cells in long-lasting Graves disease. The time point here: persistent/refractory GD, antithyroid drugs over 5 years with positive TRAb. RNA extracted from PBMCs served as the sequencing template. V gave up 1 base and J gave up 2 bases, with 8 bases separating them. This CDR3 region has 14 residues. Germline V gene sequence: CDR1 LGHDT, CDR2 YNNKEL (reference sequence). Combining iRepertoire HTBI primers with Arm-PCR of CDR3 regions, the authors built TCR beta libraries. TCRdb reanalysed the multiplex PCR reads using MiXCR and keeps one entry per CDR3 protein. Among around 300,000 distinct CDR3 sequences listed, roughly a fifth were seen once. This clonotype turned up a few times.

Sequences were derived from peripheral blood mononuclear cells (PBMCs), sampled when the disease was refractory, from a patient treated with antithyroid drugs. The V call is TRBV3-1, the J call TRBJ1-2, with unresolved D. The TCR originated in a female donor with Graves disease. The CDR3 sequence is CASSQAADNYGYTF. The CDR3 nucleotides are TGTGCCAGCAGCCAAGCCGCAGACAACTATGGCTACACCTTC.